This TCR beta chain was captured by sequencing in a study of identical twins. Study findings and constraints: Out-of-frame alpha sequences common to twins exhibited an excess of low generation probability.

This clonotype was picked up a small number of times. Its antigen is undetermined. CDR3 length equals 16 residues. Germline V gene data show CDR1 as SQVTM and CDR2 as ANQGSEA. The V segment lost 8 bases and the J segment 0 bases; nucleotides outside the gene matches: 9. MiXCR, applied by TCRdb to the 5' RACE reads, yields one record per CDR3 protein. The sample consists of 1.5 million to 2 million distinct CDR3 sequences, less than 35% of them appearing once. The rearrangement links TRBV29-1 to TRBJ2-2; 10 nucleotides agree with TRBD2. The source material was cord blood. This clonotype originated in a newborn girl in good health. In nucleotides, the CDR3 is TGCAGCATTTCCGGGACTAGCGATTCGAACACCGGGGAGCTGTTTTTT. Translated, it gives CSISGTSDSNTGELFF.